These T cell receptor beta chains were read from a single sample in a study of blood T cell repertoires in COVID-19. Some clones are missing from TCRdb's copy, which holds only in-frame ones; the method was immunoSEQ multiplex PCR. The data show over 60,000 clones, 75% to 90% seen once. Source material: peripheral blood. The origin of the receptors is a woman in her 50s with active COVID-19. The CDR3 runs from the conserved cysteine through the conserved F or W. A D gene is named only where the DNA matches it firmly. Clone size is not always given. Where it is, it says once, few, many or a class for expanded clones.

v_call: TRBV6-5; d_call: NA; clone_size: NA; j_call: TRBJ2-5; cdr3_aa: CASTWALQETQYF; cdr3_nt: TGTGCCAGCACCTGGGCTCTCCAAGAGACCCAGTACTTC
v_call: TRBV5-1; d_call: TRBD2; clone_size: NA; j_call: TRBJ2-1; cdr3_aa: CASSYTGLASNEQFF; cdr3_nt: TGCGCCAGCAGCTACACGGGACTAGCGTCCAATGAGCAGTTCTTC
v_call: TRBV5-1; d_call: NA; clone_size: NA; j_call: TRBJ1-6; cdr3_aa: CASSLQGGSPLHF; cdr3_nt: TGCGCCAGCAGCTTGCAGGGAGGCTCACCCCTCCACTTT
v_call: TRBV7-9; d_call: NA; clone_size: NA; j_call: TRBJ1-2; cdr3_aa: CASSSSIAGDYGYTF; cdr3_nt: TGTGCCAGCAGCTCATCAATTGCCGGGGACTATGGCTACACCTTC
v_call: TRBV7-2; d_call: TRBD2; clone_size: NA; j_call: TRBJ2-3; cdr3_aa: CASRSHGLAGEWTDTQYF; cdr3_nt: TGTGCCAGCAGATCTCACGGGCTAGCGGGAGAGTGGACAGATACGCAGTATTTT
v_call: TRBV30; d_call: NA; clone_size: few; j_call: TRBJ1-2; cdr3_aa: CAWSEGDLYGYTF; cdr3_nt: TGTGCCTGGAGTGAGGGGGACCTATATGGCTACACCTTC
v_call: TRBV14; d_call: TRBD1; clone_size: NA; j_call: TRBJ1-5; cdr3_aa: CASSLQGDQPQHF; cdr3_nt: TGTGCCAGCAGCTTGCAGGGGGATCAGCCCCAGCATTTT
v_call: TRBV10-2; d_call: TRBD2; clone_size: NA; j_call: TRBJ2-7; cdr3_aa: CASSPRSSGSYEQYF; cdr3_nt: TGCGCCAGCAGCCCTCGGTCTAGCGGCTCCTACGAGCAGTACTTC
v_call: TRBV6-5; d_call: NA; clone_size: NA; j_call: TRBJ2-1; cdr3_aa: CASPRASYNEQFF; cdr3_nt: TGTGCCAGCCCGCGGGCCTCCTACAATGAGCAGTTCTTC
v_call: TRBV27; d_call: TRBD1; clone_size: NA; j_call: TRBJ1-2; cdr3_aa: CASSLSQGADGYTF; cdr3_nt: TGTGCCAGCAGTTTATCCCAGGGGGCAGATGGCTACACCTTC
v_call: TRBV5-1; d_call: NA; clone_size: NA; j_call: TRBJ1-3; cdr3_aa: CASSLERGSGNTIYF; cdr3_nt: TGCGCCAGCAGCTTGGAAAGGGGTTCAGGAAACACCATATATTTT
v_call: TRBV9; d_call: TRBD1; clone_size: NA; j_call: TRBJ2-1; cdr3_aa: CASSAHRGQKNEQFF; cdr3_nt: TGTGCCAGCAGCGCGCACAGGGGGCAGAAGAATGAGCAGTTCTTC
v_call: TRBV7-8; d_call: TRBD2; clone_size: NA; j_call: TRBJ2-3; cdr3_aa: CASSLLAGGITDTQYF; cdr3_nt: TGTGCCAGCAGCCTTCTAGCGGGAGGGATCACAGATACGCAGTATTTT
v_call: TRBV10-2; d_call: NA; clone_size: NA; j_call: TRBJ2-7; cdr3_aa: CASSDRDSYEQYF; cdr3_nt: TGCGCCAGCAGTGACAGGGACTCCTACGAGCAGTACTTC
v_call: TRBV19; d_call: TRBD1; clone_size: NA; j_call: TRBJ1-2; cdr3_aa: CASSPDRGYGYTF; cdr3_nt: TGTGCCAGTAGTCCGGACAGGGGGTATGGCTACACCTTC
v_call: TRBV6-5; d_call: TRBD1; clone_size: NA; j_call: TRBJ1-5; cdr3_aa: CASRNLGQANQPQHF; cdr3_nt: TGTGCCAGCAGGAACTTGGGACAGGCCAATCAGCCCCAGCATTTT
v_call: TRBV4-1; d_call: TRBD1; clone_size: NA; j_call: TRBJ1-1; cdr3_aa: CASSHAGQGSTEAFF; cdr3_nt: TGCGCCAGCAGCCATGCAGGACAGGGGAGTACTGAAGCTTTCTTT
v_call: TRBV27; d_call: TRBD2; clone_size: NA; j_call: TRBJ2-1; cdr3_aa: CASSSGTSGPAYNEQFF; cdr3_nt: TGTGCCAGCAGTTCCGGGACTAGCGGGCCCGCTTACAATGAGCAGTTCTTC
v_call: TRBV7-9; d_call: TRBD1; clone_size: NA; j_call: TRBJ2-5; cdr3_aa: CASSQLQGAGETQYF; cdr3_nt: TGTGCCAGCAGCCAACTACAGGGGGCGGGGGAGACCCAGTACTTC
v_call: TRBV19; d_call: TRBD2; clone_size: once; j_call: TRBJ2-1; cdr3_aa: CASSITSGAYNEQFF; cdr3_nt: TGTGCCAGTAGTATAACTAGCGGGGCCTACAATGAGCAGTTCTTC
v_call: TRBV18; d_call: NA; clone_size: NA; j_call: TRBJ2-2; cdr3_aa: CASSPEFGTGELFF; cdr3_nt: TGTGCCAGCTCACCCGAGTTTGGCACCGGGGAGCTGTTTTTT
v_call: TRBV3-1/TRBV3-2; d_call: TRBD2; clone_size: NA; j_call: TRBJ2-2; cdr3_aa: CASRGLAGSNTGELFF; cdr3_nt: TGTGCCAGCAGGGGACTAGCGGGTTCGAACACCGGGGAGCTGTTTTTT
v_call: TRBV3-1/TRBV3-2; d_call: NA; clone_size: NA; j_call: TRBJ1-2; cdr3_aa: CATTTGKGGGYTF; cdr3_nt: TGTGCCACTACCACAGGGAAGGGTGGTGGCTACACCTTC
v_call: TRBV19; d_call: NA; clone_size: NA; j_call: TRBJ1-1; cdr3_aa: CASSAHITEAFF; cdr3_nt: TGTGCCAGTAGCGCACATATAACTGAAGCTTTCTTT
v_call: TRBV2; d_call: NA; clone_size: once; j_call: TRBJ2-2; cdr3_aa: CASSGGSTNTGELFF; cdr3_nt: TGTGCCAGCAGTGGGGGCAGCACGAACACCGGGGAGCTGTTTTTT
v_call: TRBV2; d_call: NA; clone_size: NA; j_call: TRBJ1-5; cdr3_aa: CASRPIAHQPQHF; cdr3_nt: TGTGCCAGCAGACCGATAGCACATCAGCCCCAGCATTTT
v_call: TRBV19; d_call: TRBD1; clone_size: NA; j_call: TRBJ1-1; cdr3_aa: CASSTMTGGHTEAFF; cdr3_nt: TGTGCCAGTAGTACAATGACAGGGGGCCACACTGAAGCTTTCTTT
v_call: TRBV6-5; d_call: TRBD2; clone_size: NA; j_call: TRBJ2-1; cdr3_aa: CASSYLAGAYNEQFF; cdr3_nt: TGTGCCAGCAGTTACTTAGCGGGGGCGTACAATGAGCAGTTCTTC
v_call: TRBV9; d_call: NA; clone_size: NA; j_call: TRBJ2-7; cdr3_aa: CASSVGAVGGEQYF; cdr3_nt: TGTGCCAGCAGCGTAGGGGCGGTGGGGGGCGAGCAGTACTTC
v_call: TRBV29-1; d_call: NA; clone_size: once; j_call: TRBJ1-1; cdr3_aa: CSVAGGGFNTEAFF; cdr3_nt: TGCAGCGTCGCAGGCGGGGGGTTTAACACTGAAGCTTTCTTT
v_call: TRBV5-1; d_call: TRBD1; clone_size: NA; j_call: TRBJ1-2; cdr3_aa: CASSRTTGWCYTF; cdr3_nt: TGCGCCAGCAGCAGAACGACAGGGTGGTGCTACACCTTC
v_call: TRBV19; d_call: TRBD2; clone_size: NA; j_call: TRBJ2-2; cdr3_aa: CASTPGLAGSGELFF; cdr3_nt: TGTGCCAGTACCCCGGGACTAGCGGGCTCCGGGGAGCTGTTTTTT
v_call: TRBV5-1; d_call: TRBD1; clone_size: NA; j_call: TRBJ2-7; cdr3_aa: CASSLDQGAEQYF; cdr3_nt: TGCGCCAGCAGCTTGGATCAGGGGGCGGAGCAGTACTTC
v_call: TRBV19; d_call: NA; clone_size: few; j_call: TRBJ1-5; cdr3_aa: CASSIPQAHSNQPQHF; cdr3_nt: TGTGCCAGTAGTATACCGCAGGCCCATAGCAATCAGCCCCAGCATTTT
v_call: TRBV5-4; d_call: TRBD1; clone_size: NA; j_call: TRBJ2-5; cdr3_aa: CASSQDRVETQYF; cdr3_nt: TGTGCCAGCAGCCAGGACAGGGTTGAGACCCAGTACTTC
v_call: TRBV6-6; d_call: TRBD2; clone_size: NA; j_call: TRBJ2-1; cdr3_aa: CAIHGRGSYNEQFF; cdr3_nt: TGTGCCATCCACGGGAGGGGGTCCTACAATGAGCAGTTCTTC
v_call: TRBV19; d_call: TRBD1; clone_size: once; j_call: TRBJ2-7; cdr3_aa: CASSAGTGGFYEQYF; cdr3_nt: TGTGCCAGTAGTGCAGGGACAGGGGGCTTCTACGAGCAGTACTTC
v_call: TRBV6-2/TRBV6-3; d_call: NA; clone_size: NA; j_call: TRBJ1-5; cdr3_aa: CASSAGRQNQPQHF; cdr3_nt: TGTGCCAGCAGTGCGGGCAGGCAGAATCAGCCCCAGCATTTT
v_call: TRBV5-1; d_call: TRBD2; clone_size: NA; j_call: TRBJ2-3; cdr3_aa: CASSSPSGSERDTQYF; cdr3_nt: TGCGCCAGCAGCTCTCCTAGCGGGAGCGAGAGAGATACGCAGTATTTT
v_call: TRBV4-1; d_call: NA; clone_size: NA; j_call: TRBJ2-1; cdr3_aa: CASSQSLPGGLHNEQFF; cdr3_nt: TGCGCCAGCAGCCAAAGCCTGCCTGGCGGGCTTCACAATGAGCAGTTCTTC
v_call: TRBV6-6; d_call: TRBD1; clone_size: NA; j_call: TRBJ2-7; cdr3_aa: CASSFQGDSYEQYF; cdr3_nt: TGTGCCAGCAGTTTTCAGGGGGACTCCTACGAGCAGTACTTC
v_call: TRBV28; d_call: TRBD1; clone_size: NA; j_call: TRBJ2-6; cdr3_aa: CASSSGTVSGANVLTF; cdr3_nt: TGTGCCAGCAGCTCCGGGACAGTCTCTGGGGCCAACGTCCTGACTTTC
v_call: TRBV30; d_call: NA; clone_size: NA; j_call: TRBJ2-7; cdr3_aa: CAWSVVAERVEQYF; cdr3_nt: TGTGCCTGGAGTGTCGTAGCGGAGCGGGTCGAGCAGTACTTC
v_call: TRBV25-1; d_call: NA; clone_size: NA; j_call: TRBJ1-5; cdr3_aa: CASSEPGNQPQHF; cdr3_nt: TGTGCCAGCAGTGAACCGGGGAATCAGCCCCAGCATTTT
v_call: TRBV7-8; d_call: NA; clone_size: NA; j_call: TRBJ1-4; cdr3_aa: CASSPPPERRGNEKLFF; cdr3_nt: TGTGCCAGCAGCCCACCCCCCGAGCGCCGGGGGAATGAAAAACTGTTTTTT
v_call: TRBV30; d_call: TRBD2; clone_size: NA; j_call: TRBJ2-5; cdr3_aa: CAWTNGGDETQYF; cdr3_nt: TGTGCCTGGACCAATGGGGGGGACGAGACCCAGTACTTC
v_call: TRBV5-1; d_call: NA; clone_size: NA; j_call: TRBJ1-1; cdr3_aa: CASSLEGSPEAFF; cdr3_nt: TGCGCCAGCAGCTTGGAGGGGTCCCCTGAAGCTTTCTTT
v_call: TRBV7-9; d_call: TRBD2; clone_size: NA; j_call: TRBJ2-1; cdr3_aa: CASSRGEGWTEQFF; cdr3_nt: TGTGCCAGCAGCCGTGGGGAGGGGTGGACTGAGCAGTTCTTC
v_call: TRBV19; d_call: TRBD2; clone_size: once; j_call: TRBJ2-5; cdr3_aa: CASRNGLAGGGAQYF; cdr3_nt: TGTGCCAGTAGGAATGGACTAGCGGGAGGAGGGGCCCAGTACTTC
v_call: TRBV28; d_call: TRBD2; clone_size: NA; j_call: TRBJ2-7; cdr3_aa: CASSSGTSVNYEQYF; cdr3_nt: TGTGCCAGCAGCTCCGGGACTAGCGTAAATTACGAGCAGTACTTC
v_call: TRBV5-1; d_call: TRBD1; clone_size: once; j_call: TRBJ2-3; cdr3_aa: CASSLNRGADTQYF; cdr3_nt: TGCGCCAGCAGCTTGAACAGGGGCGCAGATACGCAGTATTTT
v_call: TRBV5-6; d_call: TRBD1; clone_size: once; j_call: TRBJ1-2; cdr3_aa: CASSDRTGGHGYTF; cdr3_nt: TGTGCCAGCAGCGACCGGACAGGGGGCCATGGCTACACCTTC
v_call: TRBV6-4; d_call: TRBD1; clone_size: NA; j_call: TRBJ1-2; cdr3_aa: CASSDSNTGVYGYTF; cdr3_nt: TGTGCCAGCAGTGACTCGAATACAGGGGTCTATGGCTACACCTTC
v_call: TRBV3-1/TRBV3-2; d_call: TRBD2; clone_size: NA; j_call: TRBJ2-1; cdr3_aa: CASSPGGGLAGLLEGNEQFF; cdr3_nt: TGTGCCAGCAGCCCGGGGGGGGGACTAGCGGGCCTCCTAGAGGGGAATGAGCAGTTCTTC
v_call: TRBV5-6; d_call: TRBD1; clone_size: NA; j_call: TRBJ1-2; cdr3_aa: CASSSRGQGTYGYTF; cdr3_nt: TGTGCCAGCAGCTCGAGAGGACAGGGGACCTATGGCTACACCTTC
v_call: TRBV10-1; d_call: TRBD2; clone_size: NA; j_call: TRBJ2-1; cdr3_aa: CASSRASGYDEQFF; cdr3_nt: TGCGCCAGCAGTAGGGCTAGCGGGTACGATGAGCAGTTCTTC
v_call: TRBV28; d_call: NA; clone_size: NA; j_call: TRBJ2-5; cdr3_aa: CASTSPGSPQETQYF; cdr3_nt: TGTGCCAGCACCTCACCGGGGAGTCCCCAAGAGACCCAGTACTTC
v_call: TRBV28; d_call: TRBD2; clone_size: NA; j_call: TRBJ2-1; cdr3_aa: CASSHTSGRGASSYNEQFF; cdr3_nt: TGTGCCAGCAGCCACACTAGCGGGAGAGGGGCTAGCTCCTACAATGAGCAGTTCTTC
v_call: TRBV27; d_call: TRBD1; clone_size: NA; j_call: TRBJ1-1; cdr3_aa: CASSASTGTGVGNTEAFF; cdr3_nt: TGTGCCAGCAGTGCTTCGACCGGGACAGGTGTCGGTAACACTGAAGCTTTCTTT
v_call: TRBV19; d_call: TRBD1; clone_size: NA; j_call: TRBJ1-2; cdr3_aa: CASKRDRILPGYTF; cdr3_nt: TGTGCCAGTAAAAGGGACAGGATCCTTCCTGGCTACACCTTC